Given below is one T cell receptor (beta chain) in context. The antigen is undetermined. This sample was taken from a study of Ad26.COV2.S vaccination and SARS-CoV-2 variants. Study-level background: Doses of Ad26.COV2.S were injected into muscle once or twice, 56 days apart. Study observations and caveats: Following vaccination, spike-specific CD8+ and CD4+ T cell responses reportedly exhibited substantial breadth.

The CDR3 runs to 15 residues. Trimming took 5 bases from V and 6 from J; bases not matched to a gene: 5. Germline V gene data show CDR1 as SGHVS and CDR2 as FQNEAQ. The sample's treatment: 15 to 20 received Ad26.COV2.S at low or high dose, single or two shots; about 5 received placebo; per-sample allocation not given. Each sample was drawn 63 days after the first injection (of vaccine or placebo). The protocol was immunoSEQ multiplex PCR, while the TCRdb copy is restricted to in-frame clones and leaves out a portion. The sample includes hundreds of thousands of clones, approximately 90% of them seen just once.

The chain uses TRBV7-8 and TRBJ2-1; 12 bases agree with TRBD2. The source of this sequence is a person between 18 and 65 years old who received the Ad26.COV2.S COVID-19 vaccine or a placebo. The material was peripheral blood, obtained in a trial of Ad26.COV2.S vaccine versus placebo. Here the CDR3 DNA reads TGTGCCAGCAGCGAGACTAGCGGGAGAAGCAATGAGCAGTTCTTC. This codes for CASSETSGRSNEQFF.